This T cell receptor beta chain was observed in a study of blood T cell repertoires in COVID-19. About the study: Researchers got acute and convalescent COVID-19 samples from the United States, Italy and Spain. The cDNA or gDNA used as material had been derived from T cells, B-cell-depleted T cells, or PBMCs.

Adults between about 18 and 95 years of age took part from fewer than 30 US areas. Cohort placement rested on clinical history that participants reported themselves. Measured with immunoSEQ multiplex PCR; TCRdb has only the in-frame clones, and not every one. The sample has about 430,000 clones; around 89% are singletons. The sequence was obtained from a young man who had recovered from COVID-19. Sequencing was carried out using PBMCs or T cells enriched from blood (not recorded which).

For the CDR3, the DNA is TGTGCCTGGAGTGAGTGGGGGCTCGCTCAGCCCCAGCATTTT. Translation: CAWSEWGLAQPQHF. The V and J genes are TRBV30 and TRBJ1-5, with a possible D match to TRBD1 (6 bases). V was pared by 1 base and J by 6 bases, with 13 bases between. The CDR3 contains 14 residues. The germline gives CDR1 GTSNPN, CDR2 SVGIG (reference sequence).